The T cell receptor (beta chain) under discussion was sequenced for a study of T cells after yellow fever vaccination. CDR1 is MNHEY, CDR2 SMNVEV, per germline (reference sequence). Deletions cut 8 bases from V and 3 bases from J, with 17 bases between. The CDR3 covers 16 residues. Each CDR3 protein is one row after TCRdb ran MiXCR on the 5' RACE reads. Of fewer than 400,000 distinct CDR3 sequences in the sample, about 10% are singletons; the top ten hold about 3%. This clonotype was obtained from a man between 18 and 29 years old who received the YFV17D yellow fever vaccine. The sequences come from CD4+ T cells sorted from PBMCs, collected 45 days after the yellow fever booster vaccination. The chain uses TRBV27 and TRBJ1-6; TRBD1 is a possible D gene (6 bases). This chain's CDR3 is CASGGLGPVYNSPLHF. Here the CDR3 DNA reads TGTGCCAGCGGGGGGCTCGGGCCGGTCTATAATTCACCCCTCCACTTT.